This T cell receptor (beta chain) was captured by sequencing in a study of T cells in Graves' hyperthyroidism and ophthalmopathy. RNA transcripts were the template for amplifying TCR beta CDR3 regions. Using the HTBI primer set, a first-round RT-PCR was run on the TCR CDR3. TCRdb reprocessed the multiplex PCR reads with MiXCR, giving one entry per CDR3 protein. The sample has about 840,000 distinct CDR3 sequences; 35% to 45% are singletons. Study results and limitations: Most thyroid clonotypes that were expanded above 0.001 also turned up in blood.

The authors deemed Graves' hyperthyroidism stable absent ophthalmopathy progression within 18 months. Hyperthyroidism patients were newly diagnosed, had disease duration under 2 months, and were aged 18 to 65 years. Using around 10 ml of fresh peripheral blood, PBMCs were prepared. Only a few counts were recorded for this clonotype. What it binds is not known. This CDR3 contains 16 residues. The V and J ends lost 5 bases and 1 base, in that order; junction bases with no gene match: 5. The germline gives CDR1 SGHTA, CDR2 FQGTGA. The specimen sequenced was blood. This TCR derives from a man aged 18 to 29 with Graves' hyperthyroidism. The V call is TRBV7-3, the J call TRBJ2-5; TRBD2 matches 12 bases. This CDR3 reads CASSTGLAGPQETQYF. The CDR3 DNA is TGTGCCAGCAGCACGGGACTAGCGGGTCCCCAAGAGACCCAGTACTTC.